This T cell receptor (beta chain) was obtained from a study of blood T cell repertoires in COVID-19. Looking at the study overall: Sites in the United States, Italy and Spain provided acute and convalescent COVID-19 samples. PBMCs, B-cell-depleted T cells, or T cells provided the cDNA or gDNA that made up the material.

Per the study methods: Nucleated cell counts were estimated from reference gene primer amplification. The table came from immunoSEQ multiplex PCR; TCRdb's copy has only in-frame clones and leaves some out. D and trimming come from the DNA, and the V and J calls and clone size come from that table. The sample holds around 65,000 clones, 60% to 80% seen once. Germline lookup yields CDR1 SGHNT and CDR2 YYREEE (reference sequence). CDR3 size: 13 residues. V was trimmed by 0 bases and J by 8 bases, leaving 9 bases between them. The rearrangement joins TRBV5-4 to TRBJ2-1; D remains unclear. The source of this sequence is a human donor in a cohort sampled during active COVID-19. Material for sequencing was peripheral blood. CDR3 protein: CASSLGQRYEQFF. CDR3 nucleotides: TGTGCCAGCAGCTTGGGGCAGAGGTATGAGCAGTTCTTC.